This T cell receptor beta chain was found in a study of cytomegalovirus exposure and HLA in healthy donors. The overall study: As released early, the data held about 85 million unique TCRs from HLA-typed donors.

Overall study findings and caveats: Further analysis was carried out later, and it showed several of the most significant clusters appearing linked to common viral pathogens. Presence/absence analyses supposed approximately even sequencing depth among donors.

With regard to this clone: What it recognizes is unknown.

The PCR contained 60 Vbeta and 13 Jbeta primers. TCRdb's table, derived via immunoSEQ multiplex PCR, lists solely in-frame clones and lacks some. Here the sample spans over 110,000 clones, about 84% being singletons. Trimming at V came to 1 base and at J to 9 bases, leaving 5 bases not matched to a gene. CDR1 and CDR2 from the germline V gene are SGHTA and FQGTGA. CDR3 length: 14 residues. J is TRBJ2-5 and V is TRBV7-3; 10 bases map to TRBD1. The origin of this receptor is a woman between 40 and 50 years old in good health and CMV-seropositive. Specimen: PBMCs. The DNA of the CDR3 is TGTGCCAGCAGCTTAAGTCCTGGACAGGGGGCCCAGTACTTC. Its protein product is CASSLSPGQGAQYF.